This TCR beta chain was identified during a study of blood T cell repertoires in COVID-19. Study context: T cells, B-cell-depleted T cells, or PBMCs provided the cDNA or gDNA that served as material.

This clone was picked up a small number of times. V lost 7 bases to trimming and J lost 5 bases; unmatched junction nucleotides: 7. The CDR3 length is 13 residues. CDR1 is MDHEN, CDR2 SYDVKM, per germline. Adults between roughly 18 and 89 years of age took part from about two dozen US areas. The assay was immunoSEQ multiplex PCR, and TCRdb's table has in-frame clones only and misses some. This table holds 300,000 to 350,000 clones, about 90% found once. The sequence was obtained from a woman aged 25-40 years who had recovered from COVID-19. The rearrangement uses TRBV28 and TRBJ1-1; TRBD1 aligns across 7 bases. Sequenced input: PBMCs or T cells enriched from blood (not recorded which). The CDR3 reads CASILTGRTEAFF. The CDR3, as DNA: TGTGCCAGCATCTTGACAGGGAGGACTGAAGCTTTCTTT.